These T cell receptor beta chains were read from a single sample in a study of T-cell reconstitution after alpha-beta-depleted transplantation in children. TCRdb itself ran the PCR reads through MiXCR, one entry per CDR3 protein. The data contain under 25,000 distinct CDR3 sequences, under 15% of them singletons. The sample was PBMCs, mostly from graft donor cells, taken 60 days after TCRalphabeta/CD19-depleted stem cell transplant. These receptors originate from a female patient aged 2-10 years who had a stem cell transplant for congenital amegakaryocytic thrombocytopenia, so the T cells may come from the graft donor. Each CDR3 is given with its conserved first and last residue. A D gene is named only where the DNA matches it firmly. Clone size is not always given. Where it is, it says once, few, many or a class for expanded clones.

D gene: -; clone size: few; V gene: TRBV12-3/TRBV12-4; J gene: TRBJ1-3; CDR3 DNA: TGTGCCAGCAGTCCCCGAGGAAACACCATATATTTT; CDR3 protein: CASSPRGNTIYF
D gene: -; clone size: many; V gene: TRBV20-1; J gene: TRBJ1-5; CDR3 DNA: TGCAGTGCTAGCCGAGGCAATCAGCCCCAGCATTTT; CDR3 protein: CSASRGNQPQHF
D gene: TRBD2; clone size: many; V gene: TRBV3-1; J gene: TRBJ2-7; CDR3 DNA: TGTGCCAGCAGCGCCCTAGCGGGAGTCCAGGAGCAGTACTTC; CDR3 protein: CASSALAGVQEQYF
D gene: -; clone size: many; V gene: TRBV11-2; J gene: TRBJ2-1; CDR3 DNA: TGTGCCAGCACCTTGGCCGGGGGCAATGAGCAGTTCTTC; CDR3 protein: CASTLAGGNEQFF
D gene: -; clone size: -; V gene: TRBV5-1; J gene: TRBJ2-1; CDR3 DNA: -; CDR3 protein: CASSWGVAGGSPAFF
D gene: TRBD1; clone size: many; V gene: TRBV20-1; J gene: TRBJ1-1; CDR3 DNA: TGCAGGGGGGACAGCCATTTGAACACTGAAGCTTTCTTT; CDR3 protein: CRGDSHLNTEAFF
D gene: -; clone size: many; V gene: TRBV6-6; J gene: TRBJ1-1; CDR3 DNA: TGTGCCAGCAGGTCAGTTGAAGCTTTCTTT; CDR3 protein: CASRSVEAFF
D gene: -; clone size: many; V gene: TRBV5-1; J gene: TRBJ1-2; CDR3 DNA: TGCGCCAGCAGCTCTACCAGCGTCTATGGCTACACCTTC; CDR3 protein: CASSSTSVYGYTF
D gene: -; clone size: many; V gene: TRBV5-1; J gene: TRBJ2-1; CDR3 DNA: TGCGCCAGCAGCTTCCCTTCAGCGGATCAAAACAATGAGCAGTTCTTC; CDR3 protein: CASSFPSADQNNEQFF
D gene: TRBD1; clone size: many; V gene: TRBV14; J gene: TRBJ2-3; CDR3 DNA: TGTGCCAACAACAGGGGCGATACGCAGTATTTT; CDR3 protein: CANNRGDTQYF
D gene: -; clone size: many; V gene: TRBV7-2; J gene: TRBJ2-3; CDR3 DNA: TGTGCCAGCAGCTTACCGGGCAATACGCAGTATTTT; CDR3 protein: CASSLPGNTQYF
D gene: TRBD2; clone size: -; V gene: TRBV7-2; J gene: TRBJ2-7; CDR3 DNA: TGTGCCAGCAGCTTACTTCCTAGCGGGGGCTACGAGCAGTACTTC; CDR3 protein: CASSLLPSGGYEQYF
D gene: TRBD2; clone size: medium-sized; V gene: TRBV12-3/TRBV12-4; J gene: TRBJ2-2; CDR3 DNA: TGTGCCAGCGGGCGACTAGCCGTTACCGGGGAGCTGTTTTTT; CDR3 protein: CASGRLAVTGELFF
D gene: -; clone size: many; V gene: TRBV7-3; J gene: TRBJ2-6; CDR3 DNA: TGTGCCAGCAGCTTAACCCTCTCTGGGGCCAACGTCCTGACTTTC; CDR3 protein: CASSLTLSGANVLTF
D gene: -; clone size: many; V gene: TRBV4-2; J gene: TRBJ2-7; CDR3 DNA: TGTGCCAGCAGCCAAGGAGGGGACTACGAGCAGTACTTC; CDR3 protein: CASSQGGDYEQYF
D gene: -; clone size: many; V gene: TRBV5-6; J gene: TRBJ1-2; CDR3 DNA: TGTGCCAGCAGCTTAGGTATGCCCACCTTCTATGGCTACACCTTC; CDR3 protein: CASSLGMPTFYGYTF
D gene: -; clone size: few; V gene: TRBV20-1; J gene: TRBJ2-5; CDR3 DNA: TGCTGTGCTAGACCTCGTGGGGCGGGTATACAAGAGACCCAGTACTTC; CDR3 protein: CCARPRGAGIQETQYF
D gene: -; clone size: many; V gene: TRBV5-1; J gene: TRBJ2-3; CDR3 DNA: TGCGCCAGCAGCGGGCCAGCTTCTGATACGCAGTATTTT; CDR3 protein: CASSGPASDTQYF
D gene: -; clone size: many; V gene: TRBV5-1; J gene: TRBJ2-2; CDR3 DNA: TGCGCCAGCAGCTATGCCGGGATTGGCACCGGGGAGCTGTTTTTT; CDR3 protein: CASSYAGIGTGELFF
D gene: TRBD2; clone size: many; V gene: TRBV20-1; J gene: TRBJ2-5; CDR3 DNA: TGCAGTGCTAGGACTAGCGGTGAGACCCAGTACTTC; CDR3 protein: CSARTSGETQYF
D gene: TRBD2; clone size: many; V gene: TRBV7-9; J gene: TRBJ2-3; CDR3 DNA: TGTGCCAGCAGCTTGAGCGGGGGCACAGATACGCAGTATTTT; CDR3 protein: CASSLSGGTDTQYF
D gene: -; clone size: many; V gene: TRBV12-3/TRBV12-4; J gene: TRBJ2-2; CDR3 DNA: TGTGCCAGCACCCTCTCGGGTGGGTCCGGGGAGCTGTTTTTT; CDR3 protein: CASTLSGGSGELFF
D gene: TRBD2; clone size: many; V gene: TRBV5-1; J gene: TRBJ2-5; CDR3 DNA: TGCGCCAGCAGCTTGGTGATAGCGGGACAAGAGACCCAGTACTTC; CDR3 protein: CASSLVIAGQETQYF
D gene: TRBD2; clone size: many; V gene: TRBV6-1; J gene: TRBJ2-7; CDR3 DNA: TGTGCCAGCAGTAAAGGACTAGCCAGCCTCGAGCAGTACTTC; CDR3 protein: CASSKGLASLEQYF
D gene: TRBD2; clone size: many; V gene: TRBV20-1; J gene: TRBJ2-3; CDR3 DNA: TGCAGTGCTAGAGGGCGGGAGAGCACAGATACGCAGTATTTT; CDR3 protein: CSARGRESTDTQYF
D gene: TRBD1; clone size: many; V gene: TRBV5-1; J gene: TRBJ2-6; CDR3 DNA: TGCGCCAGCAGCTTGGAAGGGACAGGGACGGCTGGGGCCAACGTCCTGACTTTC; CDR3 protein: CASSLEGTGTAGANVLTF
D gene: -; clone size: many; V gene: TRBV5-5; J gene: TRBJ2-7; CDR3 DNA: TGTGCCAGCACCTTGACAGACCTGGCCTCCTACGAGCAGTACTTC; CDR3 protein: CASTLTDLASYEQYF
D gene: -; clone size: many; V gene: TRBV20-1; J gene: TRBJ2-3; CDR3 DNA: TGCACCGCTAGGGATGGTCGGGAGACGCAGGATACGCAGTATTTT; CDR3 protein: CTARDGRETQDTQYF
D gene: -; clone size: many; V gene: TRBV3-1; J gene: TRBJ1-4; CDR3 DNA: TGTGCCAGCAGCCTGGGAGGGGGACGTGAAAAACTGTTTTTT; CDR3 protein: CASSLGGGREKLFF
D gene: -; clone size: many; V gene: TRBV19; J gene: TRBJ2-3; CDR3 DNA: TGTGCCAGTCAACTCCAGGGGATGTTGGGGGCAGATACGCAGTATTTT; CDR3 protein: CASQLQGMLGADTQYF
D gene: TRBD2; clone size: few; V gene: TRBV5-6; J gene: TRBJ2-7; CDR3 DNA: TGTGCCAGCAGCTTGACGGGAGCGGGAGGGCCGTCGCAGTACTTC; CDR3 protein: CASSLTGAGGPSQYF
D gene: -; clone size: many; V gene: TRBV7-7; J gene: TRBJ2-2; CDR3 DNA: TGTGCCAGCAGCTTAGCAGGGGACGGGGAGCTGTTTTTT; CDR3 protein: CASSLAGDGELFF
D gene: -; clone size: many; V gene: TRBV7-9; J gene: TRBJ2-7; CDR3 DNA: TGTGCCAGCACCCCTGGCCGATGGGCCTCCTACGAGCAGTACTTC; CDR3 protein: CASTPGRWASYEQYF
D gene: TRBD2; clone size: many; V gene: TRBV29-1; J gene: TRBJ2-3; CDR3 DNA: TGCAGCGTTGAAGGTACTCGAGCGGGAGGACCCACAGATACGCAGTATTTT; CDR3 protein: CSVEGTRAGGPTDTQYF
D gene: -; clone size: many; V gene: TRBV20-1; J gene: TRBJ2-5; CDR3 DNA: TGCAGTGCTGAGGGGCGAAGGGGGAAGGTGGAGACCCAGTACTTC; CDR3 protein: CSAEGRRGKVETQYF
D gene: -; clone size: few; V gene: TRBV12-3/TRBV12-4; J gene: TRBJ2-3; CDR3 DNA: TGTGCCAGCAGTTTCGTTGATACGCAGTATTTT; CDR3 protein: CASSFVDTQYF
D gene: -; clone size: many; V gene: TRBV2; J gene: TRBJ2-7; CDR3 DNA: TGTGCCAGCAGGAGGGGTGGCGAGCAGTACTTC; CDR3 protein: CASRRGGEQYF
D gene: TRBD1; clone size: many; V gene: TRBV5-1; J gene: TRBJ1-3; CDR3 DNA: TGCGCCAGCAGCTTTACAGGGGGCTCTGGAAACACCATATATTTT; CDR3 protein: CASSFTGGSGNTIYF
D gene: -; clone size: many; V gene: TRBV5-4; J gene: TRBJ2-1; CDR3 DNA: TGTGCCAGCAGCGGCTCGGGACTCGCCTCCGGTGAGCAGTTCTTC; CDR3 protein: CASSGSGLASGEQFF
D gene: TRBD2; clone size: many; V gene: TRBV5-1; J gene: TRBJ2-7; CDR3 DNA: TGCGCCAGCAGGCGAGAGCTAGCGGAGTCCTACGAGCAGTACTTC; CDR3 protein: CASRRELAESYEQYF
D gene: TRBD2; clone size: many; V gene: TRBV10-3; J gene: TRBJ2-1; CDR3 DNA: TGTGCCATCAGTGGCGGGACTAGCGGGACCAATGAGCAGTTCTTC; CDR3 protein: CAISGGTSGTNEQFF
D gene: -; clone size: many; V gene: TRBV5-1; J gene: TRBJ2-3; CDR3 DNA: TGCGCCAGCAGCTTGGTTTGGGAAACTTTGAGCACAGATACGCAGTATTTT; CDR3 protein: CASSLVWETLSTDTQYF
D gene: -; clone size: many; V gene: TRBV6-5; J gene: TRBJ2-7; CDR3 DNA: TGTGCCAGCAGTTACAGAGTTTCTAGGTCCTACGAGCAGTACTTC; CDR3 protein: CASSYRVSRSYEQYF
D gene: -; clone size: many; V gene: TRBV7-3; J gene: TRBJ2-2; CDR3 DNA: TGTGCCAGCAGCTCCTCGAACACCGGGGAGCTGTTTTTT; CDR3 protein: CASSSSNTGELFF
D gene: -; clone size: many; V gene: TRBV4-2; J gene: TRBJ2-7; CDR3 DNA: TGTGCCAGCAGCCAAGACTTTCTAAGGGACTCCTACGAGCAGTACTTC; CDR3 protein: CASSQDFLRDSYEQYF
D gene: -; clone size: -; V gene: TRBV18; J gene: TRBJ1-5; CDR3 DNA: TGTGCCAGCTCACCACCGGGGCAGCCCCAGCATTTT; CDR3 protein: CASSPPGQPQHF
D gene: -; clone size: many; V gene: TRBV5-1; J gene: TRBJ2-7; CDR3 DNA: TGCGCCAGCAGCTTGTTGACGGGAGCCTACGAGCAGTACTTC; CDR3 protein: CASSLLTGAYEQYF
D gene: TRBD2; clone size: once; V gene: TRBV11-2; J gene: TRBJ2-2; CDR3 DNA: TGTGCCAGCAGCACTCTCAGCGGGAGAGTCGCCGGGGAGCTGTTTTTT; CDR3 protein: CASSTLSGRVAGELFF
D gene: -; clone size: many; V gene: TRBV7-3; J gene: TRBJ2-1; CDR3 DNA: TGTGCCAGCAGCGTGGACCGGAACAATGAGCAGTTCTTC; CDR3 protein: CASSVDRNNEQFF
D gene: -; clone size: -; V gene: TRBV28; J gene: TRBJ1-5; CDR3 DNA: TGTGCCAGCAGTCCCCTGATCCCCCCCTATAGCAATCAGCCCCAGCATTTT; CDR3 protein: CASSPLIPPYSNQPQHF
D gene: -; clone size: many; V gene: TRBV5-1; J gene: TRBJ2-7; CDR3 DNA: TGCGCCAGCAGCTTAACTCTCGACGAGCAGTACTTC; CDR3 protein: CASSLTLDEQYF
D gene: -; clone size: many; V gene: TRBV6-4; J gene: TRBJ2-3; CDR3 DNA: TGTGCCAGCAGTGAAACGAAAGGAGCTACGCAGTATTTT; CDR3 protein: CASSETKGATQYF
D gene: TRBD2; clone size: -; V gene: TRBV7-8; J gene: TRBJ2-5; CDR3 DNA: TGTGCCAGCAGCCGGACTAGTGTTGGAGAGACCCAGTACTTC; CDR3 protein: CASSRTSVGETQYF
D gene: -; clone size: many; V gene: TRBV12-3/TRBV12-4; J gene: TRBJ2-7; CDR3 DNA: TGTGCCACCCGGGCCGGACCCTACGAGCAGTACTTC; CDR3 protein: CATRAGPYEQYF
D gene: -; clone size: -; V gene: TRBV28; J gene: TRBJ2-2; CDR3 DNA: TGTGCCAGCAGTTTAGTCGGGGAGCTGTTTTTT; CDR3 protein: CASSLVGELFF
D gene: -; clone size: many; V gene: TRBV5-1; J gene: TRBJ1-5; CDR3 DNA: TGCGCCAGCAGTGGGGGCGCCCCGGGTCAGCCCCAGCATTTT; CDR3 protein: CASSGGAPGQPQHF
D gene: -; clone size: once; V gene: TRBV7-6; J gene: TRBJ2-3; CDR3 DNA: TGTGCCAGCAGCTTTGCCGGGGCAGATACGCAGTATTTT; CDR3 protein: CASSFAGADTQYF
D gene: -; clone size: many; V gene: TRBV7-9; J gene: TRBJ2-2; CDR3 DNA: TGTGCCAGCAGCCGTACAGGGTCAAACACCGGGGAGCTGTTTTTT; CDR3 protein: CASSRTGSNTGELFF